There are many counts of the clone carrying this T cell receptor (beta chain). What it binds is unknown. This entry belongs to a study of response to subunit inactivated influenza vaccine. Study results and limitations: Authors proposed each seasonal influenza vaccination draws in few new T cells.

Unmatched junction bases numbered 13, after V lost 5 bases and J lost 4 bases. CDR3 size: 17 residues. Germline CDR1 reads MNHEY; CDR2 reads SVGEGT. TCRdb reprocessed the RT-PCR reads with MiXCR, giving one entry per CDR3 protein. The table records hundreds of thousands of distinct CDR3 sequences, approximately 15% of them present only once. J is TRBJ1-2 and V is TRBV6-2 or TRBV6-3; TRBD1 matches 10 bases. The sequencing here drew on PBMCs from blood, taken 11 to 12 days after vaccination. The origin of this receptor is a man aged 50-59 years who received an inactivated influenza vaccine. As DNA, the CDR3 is TGTGCCAGCAGTCCGCGAACGACAGGGGGCCAAATCTATGGCTACACCTTC. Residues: CASSPRTTGGQIYGYTF.